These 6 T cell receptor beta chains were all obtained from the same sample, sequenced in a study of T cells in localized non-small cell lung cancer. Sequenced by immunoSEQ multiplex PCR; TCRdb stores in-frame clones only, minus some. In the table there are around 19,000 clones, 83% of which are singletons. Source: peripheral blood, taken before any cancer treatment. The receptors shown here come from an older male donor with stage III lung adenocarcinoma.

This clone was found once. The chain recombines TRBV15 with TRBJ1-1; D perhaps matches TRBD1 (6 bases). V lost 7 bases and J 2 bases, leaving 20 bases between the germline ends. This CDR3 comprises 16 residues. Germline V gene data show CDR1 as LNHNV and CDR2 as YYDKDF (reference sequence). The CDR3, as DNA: TGTGCCACCACCTTCCGTCGGGGGGCCTTAAACACTGAAGCTTTCTTT. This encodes CATTFRRGALNTEAFF.

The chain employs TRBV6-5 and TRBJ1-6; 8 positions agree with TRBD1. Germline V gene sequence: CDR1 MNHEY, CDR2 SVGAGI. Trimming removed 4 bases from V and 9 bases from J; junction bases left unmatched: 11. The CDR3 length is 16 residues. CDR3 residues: CASSWFRDRSRSPLHF. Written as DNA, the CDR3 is TGTGCCAGCAGTTGGTTCCGGGACAGGAGTCGTTCACCCCTCCACTTT.

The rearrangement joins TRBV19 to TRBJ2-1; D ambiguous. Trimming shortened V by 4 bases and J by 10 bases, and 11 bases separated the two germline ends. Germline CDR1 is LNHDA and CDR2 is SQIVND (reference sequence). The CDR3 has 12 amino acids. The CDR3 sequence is CASSTSRFEQFF. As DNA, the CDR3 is TGTGCCAGTAGTACTTCGAGGTTCGAGCAGTTCTTC.

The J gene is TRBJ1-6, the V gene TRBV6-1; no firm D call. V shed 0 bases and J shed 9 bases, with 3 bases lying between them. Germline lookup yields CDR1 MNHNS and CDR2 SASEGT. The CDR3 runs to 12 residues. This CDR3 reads CASSEARSPLHF. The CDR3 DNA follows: TGTGCCAGCAGTGAAGCGCGTTCACCCCTCCACTTT.

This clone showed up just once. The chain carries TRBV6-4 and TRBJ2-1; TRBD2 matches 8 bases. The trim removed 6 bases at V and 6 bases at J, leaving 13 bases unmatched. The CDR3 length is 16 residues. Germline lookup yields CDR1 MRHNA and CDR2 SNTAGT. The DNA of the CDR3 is TGTGCCAGCAGGCCTAAGCGGGGGTTTGTGGGCAATGAGCAGTTCTTC. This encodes CASRPKRGFVGNEQFF.

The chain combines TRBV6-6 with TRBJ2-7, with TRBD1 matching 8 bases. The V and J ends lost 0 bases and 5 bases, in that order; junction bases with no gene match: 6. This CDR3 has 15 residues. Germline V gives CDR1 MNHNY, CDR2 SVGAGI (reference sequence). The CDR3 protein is CASSYSGQVWDEQYF. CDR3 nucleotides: TGTGCCAGCAGTTACTCGGGACAGGTATGGGACGAGCAGTACTTC.